Listed here are 20 T cell receptor beta chains from one sample, sequenced in a study of blood T cell repertoires in COVID-19 (dated by TCRdb to the early 2020s). The library was produced with the immunoSEQ multiplex PCR assay. The clones in this table, taken by TCRdb from immuneACCESS, are in-frame only. Not every clone is retained; where verified, under half of the shortfall comes from an unresolved V gene, and the cause of the rest is unknown. The sample contains approximately 70,000 clones, 65% to 85% of them found a single time. Roughly a tenth of the sample comes from the top ten. Sequencing used peripheral blood. These receptor sequences come from a woman in her fifties or sixties with acute or convalescent COVID-19.

This chain links TRBV5-1 with TRBJ2-7, with TRBD1 as a possible D gene (6 bases). V lost 1 base to trimming and J lost 1 base, with 15 bases between them. The CDR3 length is 16 residues. Germline assignment: CDR1 SGHRS and CDR2 YFSETQ. DNA of the CDR3: TGCGCCAGCAGCTTGTTTGAGGGGGAGCGGTCCTACGAGCAGTACTTC. Translated: CASSLFEGERSYEQYF.

The J gene is TRBJ1-4, the V gene TRBV5-5; TRBD1 agrees at 10 bases. V shed 0 bases and J 6 bases; nucleotides not matched to a gene: 2. The V gene's germline CDR1 is SGHKS and CDR2 YYEKEE (reference sequence). The CDR3 covers 15 residues. The CDR3 here is CASSLDGTGDEKLFF. Written as DNA, the CDR3 is TGTGCCAGCAGCTTGGATGGGACAGGGGATGAAAAACTGTTTTTT. The full variable domain, rest sourced from reference TRBV5-5 and TRBJ1-4, is DAGVTQSPTHLIKTRGQQVTLRCSPISGHKSVSWYQQVLGQGPQFIFQYYEKEERGRGNFPDRFSARQFPNYSSELNVNALLLGDSALYLCASSLDGTGDEKLFFGSGTQLSVL.

J is TRBJ2-5 and V is TRBV6-5, with 10 positions matching TRBD2. Trimming removed 6 bases from V and 4 bases from J; junction bases left unmatched: 2. CDR3 length equals 13 residues. Germline V gene sequence: CDR1 MNHEY, CDR2 SVGAGI. The CDR3 reads CASRPSGGETQYF. The CDR3, as DNA: TGTGCCAGCAGGCCTAGCGGGGGAGAGACCCAGTACTTC.

In this sample, this clone turned up once. The genes are TRBV1 and TRBJ2-2; TRBD2 is taken as the D call from the table, unchecked against the DNA. TRBV1 is listed as a pseudogene. The CDR3 extends over 19 amino acids. The CDR3: CTSSQASGGPTANTGELFF. DNA for the CDR3: TGCACCAGCAGCCAAGCTAGCGGGGGGCCTACGGCGAACACCGGGGAGCTGTTTTTT.

The CDR3 nucleotides read TGTGCCAGTAGTATTGGCCTAGCGGGGCTTAGCCAAGAGACCCAGTACTTC. Its protein product is CASSIGLAGLSQETQYF. This chain connects TRBV19 to TRBJ2-5; 9 bases are shared with TRBD2. The J segment lost 1 base and the V segment lost 3 bases, leaving 9 bases of the junction unmatched. CDR1 LNHDA and CDR2 SQIVND come from the germline V gene (reference sequence). The length of the CDR3 is 17 residues.

CDR3 amino acids: CASSQLAGRSYNEQFF. DNA for the CDR3: TGTGCCAGCAGCCAATTAGCGGGGCGCTCCTACAATGAGCAGTTCTTC. The chain uses TRBV3-1 (or the pseudogene TRBV3-2) and TRBJ2-1; 8 bases are a match to TRBD2. This CDR3 has 16 residues. Germline V lookup: CDR1 LGHDT, CDR2 YNNKEL (reference sequence). After removal of 2 bases from V and 0 bases from J, the junction contained 3 bases not matched to a gene.

V and J are TRBV19 and TRBJ2-1, with 9 bases fitting TRBD2. V gave up 3 bases and J gave up 1 base; unmatched junction bases: 22. The CDR3 runs 22 residues. In germline, CDR1 is LNHDA, CDR2 SQIVND (reference sequence). The CDR3 region has the DNA TGTGCCAGTAGTATTCCGCTAGCGGGATCCGGGATACGTCGGGGTTCCTACAATGAGCAGTTCTTC. It translates to CASSIPLAGSGIRRGSYNEQFF.

The J gene is TRBJ2-5, the V gene TRBV5-1; D might be TRBD1 (5 bases). The CDR3 runs 14 residues. Germline V gene sequence: CDR1 SGHRS, CDR2 YFSETQ. Trimming cost V 2 bases and J 5 bases, with 13 bases left between them. The CDR3 DNA sequence: TGCGCCAGCAGCTTCGGGCAGGGTTTTGAGACCCAGTACTTC. Translating gives CASSFGQGFETQYF.

The chain uses TRBV27 and TRBJ1-3, with D perhaps TRBD1 (5 bases). Germline V gene data show CDR1 as MNHEY and CDR2 as SMNVEV (reference sequence). CDR3 length: 15 amino acids. V was pared by 0 bases and J by 1 base, with 7 bases between. The CDR3, as DNA: TGTGCCAGCAGTTTATCTCAGGGATCTGGAAACACCATATATTTT. It translates to CASSLSQGSGNTIYF.

Here the CDR3 DNA reads TGTGCCAGCAGCAATTTGGGACAGGGGCGGTTTGGCTACACCTTC. This sequence encodes CASSNLGQGRFGYTF. The rearrangement links TRBV27 to TRBJ1-2, with 10 bases matching TRBD1. J was trimmed by 7 bases and V by 6 bases; bases with no gene match: 11. CDR1 and CDR2 from the germline V gene are MNHEY and SMNVEV (reference sequence). This CDR3 has 15 residues.

This clone was observed a handful of times. The V call is TRBV19, the J call TRBJ2-2, with 11 bases aligning to TRBD2. Germline CDR1 and CDR2: LNHDA and SQIVND (reference sequence). The CDR3 consists of 19 residues. The V and J ends lost 3 bases and 4 bases, in that order; junction bases with no gene match: 13. Here the CDR3 reads CASSILGRRLAGFTGELFF. The CDR3 DNA is TGTGCCAGTAGTATTTTGGGACGGAGACTAGCGGGGTTCACCGGGGAGCTGTTTTTT. Based on the CDR3 plus reference TRBV19 and TRBJ2-2, the full variable domain is DGGITQSPKYLFRKEGQNVTLSCEQNLNHDAMYWYRQDPGQGLRLIYYSQIVNDFQKGDIAEGYSVSREKKESFPLTVTSAQKNPTAFYLCASSILGRRLAGFTGELFFGEGSRLTVL.

The chain carries TRBV12-3 or TRBV12-4 and TRBJ2-3; D is perhaps TRBD1 (5 bases). This CDR3 contains 12 residues. Trimming pared 8 bases from V and 4 bases from J, leaving 10 bases between. The CDR3 spells CASCQGADTQYF. The CDR3 nucleotides read TGTGCCAGCTGTCAGGGTGCAGATACGCAGTATTTT.

This chain links TRBV11-3 with TRBJ2-7, with D hard to call. Trimming left V 4 bases short and J 3 bases short, with 10 bases between. CDR1 and CDR2 (germline): SGHNT, YENEEA. This CDR3 contains 13 residues. The CDR3 region has the DNA TGTGCCAGCAGCTCAGACCAGAACTACGAGCAGTACTTC. This encodes CASSSDQNYEQYF.

As to this clone: A far larger clone is one nucleotide away, so this likely arose from a read error. V gene TRBV28 combines with J gene TRBJ2-5; TRBD2 matches at 11 bases. The CDR3 runs to 15 residues. Germline-derived CDR1 and CDR2 are MDHEN and SYDVKM. V dropped 6 bases and J dropped 2; count of bases not matched to a gene: 5. This chain's CDR3 is CASSHGTSGQETQYF. CDR3 sequence (DNA): TGTGCCAGCAGCCACGGGACTAGCGGACAAGAGACCCAGTACTTC.

This rearrangement joins TRBV4-1 to TRBJ2-7, with D tentatively TRBD2 (5 bases). The CDR3 has 13 residues. Deletions cut 4 bases from V and 2 bases from J, with 9 bases between. Germline CDR1 and CDR2: MGHRA and YSYEKL. Written as DNA, the CDR3 is TGCGCCAGCAGCCCACGGGGAGCCTACGAGCAGTACTTC. Translating gives CASSPRGAYEQYF.

A few counts support this clone. The chain links TRBV3-1 (or the pseudogene TRBV3-2) to TRBJ2-7; 10 positions agree with TRBD1. The CDR3 loop spans 16 amino acids. The V segment lost 1 base and the J segment 3 bases; nucleotides outside the gene matches: 6. CDR1 LGHDT and CDR2 YNNKEL come from the germline V gene (reference sequence). Here the CDR3 DNA reads TGTGCCAGCAGCCAAGGGGGAGGACAGGGGGGCTACGAGCAGTACTTC. Protein: CASSQGGGQGGYEQYF.

The V gene is TRBV9, the J gene TRBJ2-7; TRBD1 matches 7 bases. Per germline, CDR1 SGDLS and CDR2 YYNGEE. CDR3 length: 14 amino acids. With 4 bases clipped from V and 2 bases from J, the junction kept 6 bases outside the gene matches. The CDR3 is CASSPSDRTYEQYF. The CDR3 nucleotides are TGTGCCAGCAGCCCATCGGACAGGACCTACGAGCAGTACTTC.

The V and J genes are TRBV6-1 and TRBJ1-2, with D possibly matching TRBD1 (5 bases). The germline gives CDR1 MNHNS, CDR2 SASEGT. This CDR3 has 13 amino acids. Trimming pared 2 bases from V and 6 bases from J, leaving 10 bases between. CDR3 sequence reads: CASSEKTVHGYTF. The CDR3 DNA sequence: TGTGCCAGCAGTGAAAAGACAGTGCATGGCTACACCTTC.

The rearrangement links TRBV28 to TRBJ2-4; D possibly corresponds to TRBD1 (5 bases). V lost 5 bases to trimming and J lost 0 bases, with 17 bases between them. This CDR3 is 17 amino acids long. Germline CDR1 is MDHEN and CDR2 is SYDVKM. The CDR3 region is CASSPEPTVVAKNIQYF. The DNA of the CDR3 is TGTGCCAGCAGTCCCGAGCCGACAGTCGTAGCCAAAAACATTCAGTACTTC.

The J gene is TRBJ1-5, the V gene TRBV3-1 (or the pseudogene TRBV3-2); D is unclear. The germline V and J ends were trimmed by 0 bases and 3 bases, with 9 bases remaining between them. From germline, CDR1 is LGHDT and CDR2 YNNKEL (reference sequence). The CDR3 is 15 residues long. In DNA, the CDR3 is TGTGCCAGCAGCCAAGAGGAGGAAAACAATCAGCCCCAGCATTTT. Protein sequence: CASSQEEENNQPQHF.